This T cell receptor (beta chain) was captured in a study of blood T cell repertoires in COVID-19. Study context: Collection of acute and convalescent COVID-19 samples took place in the United States, Italy and Spain.

There are 15 residues in the CDR3. Germline CDR1 is SGHNT and CDR2 is YYREEE (reference sequence). V trimming: 3 bases; J trimming: 6 bases; junction bases outside the gene matches: 8. Method: immunoSEQ multiplex PCR; TCRdb's copy keeps in-frame clones and lacks some. Of around 200,000 clones listed, approximately 80% are singletons. The cohort comprised adults aged 18 to 89 years residing in some 24 US areas. The sequenced material came from PBMCs or T cells enriched from blood (not recorded which). The sequence derives from a woman in her forties with acute COVID-19. The chain uses TRBV5-4 and TRBJ1-2; TRBD1 aligns across 10 bases. CDR3 in amino acids: CASSSTRTGGDGYTF. CDR3 sequence (DNA): TGTGCCAGCAGCTCAACCAGGACAGGGGGTGATGGCTACACCTTC.